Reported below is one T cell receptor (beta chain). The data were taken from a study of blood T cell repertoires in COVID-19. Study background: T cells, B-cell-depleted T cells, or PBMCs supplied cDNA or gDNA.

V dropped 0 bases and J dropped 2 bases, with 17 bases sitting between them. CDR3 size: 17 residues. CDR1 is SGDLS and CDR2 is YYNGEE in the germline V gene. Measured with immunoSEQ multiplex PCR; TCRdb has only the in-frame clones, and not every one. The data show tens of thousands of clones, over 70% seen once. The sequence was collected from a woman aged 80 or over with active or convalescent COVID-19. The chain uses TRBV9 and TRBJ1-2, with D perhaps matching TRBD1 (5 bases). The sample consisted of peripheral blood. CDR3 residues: CASSVAETVYYNYGYTF. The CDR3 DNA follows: TGTGCCAGCAGCGTAGCTGAGACAGTTTACTACAACTATGGCTACACCTTC.